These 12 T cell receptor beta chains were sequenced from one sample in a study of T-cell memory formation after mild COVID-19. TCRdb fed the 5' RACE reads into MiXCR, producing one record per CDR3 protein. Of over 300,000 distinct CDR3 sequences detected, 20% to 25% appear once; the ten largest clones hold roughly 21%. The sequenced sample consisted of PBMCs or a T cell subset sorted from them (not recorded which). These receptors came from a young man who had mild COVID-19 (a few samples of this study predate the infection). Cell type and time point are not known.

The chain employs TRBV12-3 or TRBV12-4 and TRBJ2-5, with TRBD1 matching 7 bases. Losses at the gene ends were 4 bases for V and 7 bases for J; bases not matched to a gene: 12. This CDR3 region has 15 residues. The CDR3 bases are TGTGCCAGCAGTTGGTGGACAGGCGTCTCAGGGACCCAGTACTTC. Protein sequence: CASSWWTGVSGTQYF.

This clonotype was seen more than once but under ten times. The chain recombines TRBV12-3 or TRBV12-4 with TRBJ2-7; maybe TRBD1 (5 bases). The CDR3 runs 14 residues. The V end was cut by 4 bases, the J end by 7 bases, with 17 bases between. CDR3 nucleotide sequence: TGTGCCAGCAGTTCGACGGCAGGGCCATGGGAGCAGTACTTC. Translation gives CASSSTAGPWEQYF.

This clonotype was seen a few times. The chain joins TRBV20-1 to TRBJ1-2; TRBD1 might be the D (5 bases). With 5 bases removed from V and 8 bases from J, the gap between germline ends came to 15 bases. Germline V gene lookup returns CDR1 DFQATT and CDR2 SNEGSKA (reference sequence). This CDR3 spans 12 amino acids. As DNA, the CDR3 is TGCAGTGCTGGACTTCAGGGATTCGGCTACACCTTC. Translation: CSAGLQGFGYTF.

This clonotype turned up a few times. The CDR3 DNA sequence: TGTGCCAGCAGTTCGTTGACCGCACACAATGAGCAGTTCTTC. Its translation: CASSSLTAHNEQFF. The gene calls are TRBV6-2 or TRBV6-3 and TRBJ2-1, with D unresolved. The V end was cut by 4 bases, the J end by 5 bases, with 12 bases between. There are 14 residues in the CDR3. Germline CDR1 is MNHEY and CDR2 is SVGEGT.

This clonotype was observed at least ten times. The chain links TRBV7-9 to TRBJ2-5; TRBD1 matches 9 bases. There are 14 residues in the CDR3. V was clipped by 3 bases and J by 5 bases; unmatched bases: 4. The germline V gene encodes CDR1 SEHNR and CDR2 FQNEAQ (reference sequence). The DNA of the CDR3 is TGTGCCAGCAGCTTCGGGACAGGGCGCGAGACCCAGTACTTC. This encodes CASSFGTGRETQYF.

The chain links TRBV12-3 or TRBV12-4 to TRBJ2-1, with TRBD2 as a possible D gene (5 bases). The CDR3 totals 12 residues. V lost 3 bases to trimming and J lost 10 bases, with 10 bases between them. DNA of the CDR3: TGTGCCAGCAGTTTTGAGGGTGGCGAGCAGTTCTTC. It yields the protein CASSFEGGEQFF.

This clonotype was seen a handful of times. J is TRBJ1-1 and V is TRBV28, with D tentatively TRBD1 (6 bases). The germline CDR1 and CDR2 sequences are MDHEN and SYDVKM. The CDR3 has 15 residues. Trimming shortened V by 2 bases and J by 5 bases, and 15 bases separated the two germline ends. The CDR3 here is CASSLGWQGLTEAFF. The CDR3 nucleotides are TGTGCCAGCAGTTTAGGTTGGCAGGGGTTGACTGAAGCTTTCTTT.

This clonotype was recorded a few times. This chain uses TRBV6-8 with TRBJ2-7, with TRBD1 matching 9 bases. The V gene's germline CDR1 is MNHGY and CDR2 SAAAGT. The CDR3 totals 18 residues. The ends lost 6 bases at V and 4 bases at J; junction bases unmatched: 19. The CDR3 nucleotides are TGTGCCAGCAGCACACTCGGGACAGGGAACATTTCGGAATACGAGCAGTACGTC. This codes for CASSTLGTGNISEYEQYV.

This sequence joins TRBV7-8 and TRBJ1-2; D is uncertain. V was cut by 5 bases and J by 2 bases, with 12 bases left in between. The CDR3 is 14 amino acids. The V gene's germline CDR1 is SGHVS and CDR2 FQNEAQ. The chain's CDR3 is CASSTQAGNYGYTF. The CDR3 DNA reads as TGTGCCAGCAGCACCCAGGCTGGAAACTATGGCTACACCTTC.

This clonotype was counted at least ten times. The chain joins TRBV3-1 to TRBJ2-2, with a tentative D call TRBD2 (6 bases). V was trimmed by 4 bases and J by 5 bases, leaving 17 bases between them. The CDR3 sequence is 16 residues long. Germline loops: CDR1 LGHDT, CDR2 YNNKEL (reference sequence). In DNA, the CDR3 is TGTGCCAGCAGCCCCCCGGGGGAGCCCGGGACCGGGGAGCTGTTTTTT. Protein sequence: CASSPPGEPGTGELFF.

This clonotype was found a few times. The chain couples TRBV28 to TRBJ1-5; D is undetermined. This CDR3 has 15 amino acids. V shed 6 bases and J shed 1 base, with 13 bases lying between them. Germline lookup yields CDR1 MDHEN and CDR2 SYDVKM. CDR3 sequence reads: CASRRIPASNQPQHF. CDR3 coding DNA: TGTGCCAGCAGACGAATACCGGCGAGCAATCAGCCCCAGCATTTT. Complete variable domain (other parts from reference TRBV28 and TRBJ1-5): DVKVTQSSRYLVKRTGEKVFLECVQDMDHENMFWYRQDPGLGLRLIYFSYDVKMKEKGDIPEGYSVSREKKERFSLILESASTNQTSMYLCASRRIPASNQPQHFGDGTRLSIL.

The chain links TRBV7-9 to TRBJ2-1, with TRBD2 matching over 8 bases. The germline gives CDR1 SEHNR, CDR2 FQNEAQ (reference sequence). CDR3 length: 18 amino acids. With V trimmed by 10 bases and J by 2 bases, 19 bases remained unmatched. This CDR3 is CATPSQRGYVSPYNEQFF. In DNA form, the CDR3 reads TGTGCCACCCCGTCCCAGCGGGGGTACGTTTCCCCCTACAATGAGCAGTTCTTC.